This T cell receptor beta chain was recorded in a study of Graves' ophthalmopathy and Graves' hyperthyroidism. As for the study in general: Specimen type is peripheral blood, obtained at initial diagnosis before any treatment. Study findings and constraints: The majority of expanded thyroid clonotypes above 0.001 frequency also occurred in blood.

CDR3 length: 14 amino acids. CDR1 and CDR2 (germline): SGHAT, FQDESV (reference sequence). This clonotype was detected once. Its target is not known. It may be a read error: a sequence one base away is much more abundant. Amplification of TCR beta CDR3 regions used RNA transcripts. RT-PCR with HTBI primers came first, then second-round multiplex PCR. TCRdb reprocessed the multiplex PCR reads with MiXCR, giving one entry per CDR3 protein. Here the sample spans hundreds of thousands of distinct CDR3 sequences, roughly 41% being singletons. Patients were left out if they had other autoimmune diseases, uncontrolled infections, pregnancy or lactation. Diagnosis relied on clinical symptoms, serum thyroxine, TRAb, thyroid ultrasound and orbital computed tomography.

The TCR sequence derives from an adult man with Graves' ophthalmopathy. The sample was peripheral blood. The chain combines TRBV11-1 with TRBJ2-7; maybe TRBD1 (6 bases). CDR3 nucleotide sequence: TGTGCCGGCAGCTTACAGGGTCTGGGAACCGAGCAGTACTTC. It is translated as CAGSLQGLGTEQYF.